This T cell receptor beta chain appears in the sequencing data of a study of blood T cells in healthy people across ages. Looked up from germline, CDR1 is SGHTA and CDR2 is FQGNSA. This CDR3 has 14 amino acids. V gave up 1 base and J gave up 4 bases; unmatched junction bases: 3. Primers used in a second PCR of roughly 6 to 11 cycles were a sample-barcoded 5' primer and a J-beta primer mix. TCRdb reprocessed the 5' RACE reads via MiXCR and lists one record per CDR3 protein. The sample lists under 950,000 distinct CDR3 sequences, 20% to 25% occurring once. This clonotype appeared many times. Its antigen is undetermined. Whole-study results and caveats: One million T cells yielded diversity estimates that were considered underestimates.

The TCR sequence derives from a man in his sixties or seventies in good health. The rearrangement joins TRBV7-2 to TRBJ1-2; the match to TRBD1 covers 7 bases. The sample taken for sequencing was blood. This CDR3 reads CASSLGTGIYGYTF. CDR3 sequence (DNA): TGTGCCAGCAGCTTAGGGACAGGAATCTATGGCTACACCTTC.